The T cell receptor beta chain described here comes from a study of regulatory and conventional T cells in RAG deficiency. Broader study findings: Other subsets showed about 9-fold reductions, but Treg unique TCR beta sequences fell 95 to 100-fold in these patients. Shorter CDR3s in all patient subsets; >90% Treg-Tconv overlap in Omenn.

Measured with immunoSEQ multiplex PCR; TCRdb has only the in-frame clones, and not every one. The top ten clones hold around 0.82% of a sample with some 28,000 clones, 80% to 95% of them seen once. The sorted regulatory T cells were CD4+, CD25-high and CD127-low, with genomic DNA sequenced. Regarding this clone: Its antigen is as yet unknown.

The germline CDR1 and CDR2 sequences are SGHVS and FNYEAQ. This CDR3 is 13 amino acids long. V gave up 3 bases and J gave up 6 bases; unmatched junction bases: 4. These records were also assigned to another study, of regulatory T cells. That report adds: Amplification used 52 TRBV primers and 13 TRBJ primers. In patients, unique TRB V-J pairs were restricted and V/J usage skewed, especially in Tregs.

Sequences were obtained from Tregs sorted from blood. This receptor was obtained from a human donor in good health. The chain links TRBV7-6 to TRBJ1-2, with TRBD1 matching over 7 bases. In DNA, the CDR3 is TGTGCCAGCAGCTTGGGACAGTCCCATGGCTACACCTTC. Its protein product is CASSLGQSHGYTF.